This passage covers 6 T cell receptor beta chains from one sample sequenced in a study of blood T cell repertoires in COVID-19. Data came from immunoSEQ multiplex PCR; TCRdb stores just in-frame clones and leaves some out. The table lists roughly 500,000 clones, roughly 85% of them singletons. Sequenced sample: peripheral blood. The receptors were sampled from a human donor in a cohort sampled during active COVID-19.

V gene TRBV18 combines with J gene TRBJ2-7, with 12 bases that match TRBD2. This CDR3 comprises 15 residues. Trimming at V came to 5 bases and at J to 4 bases, leaving 6 bases not matched to a gene. CDR1 is KGHSH, CDR2 LQKENI, per germline. CDR3 sequence (DNA): TGTGCCAGCTCAGACCTAGCGGGAGGGCCTTACGAGCAGTACTTC. This translates into CASSDLAGGPYEQYF.

This clone was seen a handful of times. V usage is TRBV11-3 and J usage is TRBJ1-1; D not resolved. CDR3 length equals 17 residues. Germline V gene sequence: CDR1 SGHNT, CDR2 YENEEA. Trimming left V 2 bases short and J 5 bases short, with 21 bases between. The CDR3 reads CASSLTMTRYLETEAFF. CDR3 nucleotide sequence: TGTGCCAGCAGCTTAACAATGACTAGGTATTTGGAGACTGAAGCTTTCTTT.

This sequence joins TRBV28 and TRBJ1-1; D uncertain. The CDR3 is 16 residues long. Trimming cost V 10 bases and J 6 bases, with 27 bases left between them. In germline, CDR1 is MDHEN, CDR2 SYDVKM. CDR3 sequence (DNA): TGTGCCATCCTAAGGAGTGGCGGACCGGGATGGGCTGAAGCTTTCTTT. This sequence encodes CAILRSGGPGWAEAFF.

As DNA, the CDR3 is TGTGCCTGGAGTCTCTGGACAGCTTACAATGAGCAGTTCTTC. It yields the protein CAWSLWTAYNEQFF. The V and J genes are TRBV30 and TRBJ2-1, with D maybe TRBD1 (6 bases). There are 14 residues in the CDR3. Trimming took off 2 bases at V and 4 bases at J, with 12 bases between the two ends. CDR1 and CDR2 from the germline V gene are GTSNPN and SVGIG (reference sequence).

This sequence joins TRBV11-2 and TRBJ2-7; tentative D call: TRBD2 (6 bases). V lost 3 bases and J 3 bases, leaving 12 bases between the germline ends. Germline loops: CDR1 SGHAT, CDR2 FQNNGV. This CDR3 has 14 residues. DNA of the CDR3: TGTGCCAGCAGCTTGGCGGGGACGGGCTACGAGCAGTACTTC. Amino acid sequence: CASSLAGTGYEQYF.

V usage is TRBV27 and J usage is TRBJ2-7, with 15 positions matching TRBD2. Germline assignment: CDR1 MNHEY and CDR2 SMNVEV (reference sequence). The CDR3 covers 17 residues. V shed 4 bases, J shed 5 bases, and the junction held 9 bases outside the gene matches. CDR3 loop: CASSSRTSGRAGNEQYF. The CDR3 bases are TGTGCCAGCAGTTCCCGGACTAGCGGGAGGGCAGGGAACGAGCAGTACTTC.